These 21 T cell receptor beta chains were all obtained from the same sample, sequenced in a study of early T cells in non-severe SARS-CoV-2 infection. TCRdb itself ran the 5' RACE reads through MiXCR, one entry per CDR3 protein. The sample carries roughly 90,000 distinct CDR3 sequences, about 15% recorded once. Sequences were obtained from whole blood. These receptors were taken from an adult who was a healthcare worker with PCR-confirmed SARS-CoV-2 infection or an uninfected control (not recorded which).

This clonotype was seen a handful of times. The chain employs TRBV6-2 or TRBV6-3 and TRBJ2-1; D not certain. From germline, CDR1 is MNHEY and CDR2 SVGEGT. V shed 5 bases and J shed 5 bases, with 7 bases lying between them. This CDR3 is 12 amino acids long. The CDR3 sequence: CASSTRNNEQFF. The CDR3 nucleotides are TGTGCCAGCAGTACCCGGAACAATGAGCAGTTCTTC.

This clonotype was recorded many times. The V and J genes are TRBV20-1 and TRBJ1-5; TRBD1 matches 7 bases. CDR3 length equals 12 residues. V gave up 2 bases and J gave up 6 bases; unmatched junction bases: 1. Germline V gene lookup returns CDR1 DFQATT and CDR2 SNEGSKA (reference sequence). CDR3 nucleotide sequence: TGCAGTGCTAGACCAGGGGGTCAGCCCCAGCATTTT. Its translation: CSARPGGQPQHF.

This clonotype was recorded a few times. The gene calls are TRBV20-1 and TRBJ1-6; 7 bases align to TRBD1. The CDR3 contains 18 residues. V trimming: 6 bases; J trimming: 0 bases; junction bases outside the gene matches: 14. The V gene's germline CDR1 is DFQATT and CDR2 SNEGSKA (reference sequence). The CDR3 nucleotides read TGCAGTGCGCAGGGGGGACGGCTGGCGAGCTCCTATAATTCACCCCTCCACTTT. Residues: CSAQGGRLASSYNSPLHF.

This clonotype showed up many times. The V and J genes are TRBV20-1 and TRBJ2-7, with 7 bases identical to TRBD1. Per the germline V gene, CDR1 is DFQATT and CDR2 is SNEGSKA (reference sequence). Unmatched junction bases numbered 12, after V lost 2 bases and J lost 5 bases. There are 15 residues in the CDR3. The CDR3 is CSARPPAYRGHEQYF. CDR3 nucleotides: TGCAGTGCTAGACCTCCGGCCTACAGGGGACACGAGCAGTACTTC.

The table lists this clonotype with many counts. The chain recombines TRBV30 with TRBJ2-1; D is unresolved. CDR1 is GTSNPN, CDR2 SVGIG, per germline (reference sequence). V was shortened by 1 base and J by 10 bases, with 11 bases between the two germline ends. This CDR3 comprises 12 residues. As DNA, the CDR3 is TGTGCCTGGAGTGCAGCGCAGACAGAGCAGTTCTTC. Its translation: CAWSAAQTEQFF.

The V call is TRBV11-2, the J call TRBJ2-7; TRBD1 might be the D (5 bases). The CDR3 sequence is 15 residues long. CDR1 SGHAT and CDR2 FQNNGV come from the germline V gene. Trimming stripped 0 bases from V and 3 bases from J, with 12 bases between. The CDR3 here is CASSLDQIQGYEQYF. CDR3 in DNA: TGTGCCAGCAGCTTAGATCAGATCCAGGGCTACGAGCAGTACTTC.

The chain recombines TRBV20-1 with TRBJ2-7, with TRBD1 matching 8 bases. Unmatched junction bases numbered 7, after V lost 6 bases and J lost 6 bases. Germline V gene sequence: CDR1 DFQATT, CDR2 SNEGSKA (reference sequence). The CDR3 runs 12 residues. The CDR3 region has the DNA TGCAGTGCAGAGCAGGGGGCGGGCGAGCAGTACTTC. It translates to CSAEQGAGEQYF.

This clonotype was counted only a few times. CDR3 coding DNA: TGTGCCAGCAGCCAAGAAGGTAGTCGAGACACTGAAGCTTTCTTT. Its translation is CASSQEGSRDTEAFF. The gene calls are TRBV4-2 and TRBJ1-1, with D uncertain. V lost 0 bases and J 3 bases, leaving 11 bases between the germline ends. The CDR3 is 15 amino acids. Germline V gene lookup returns CDR1 LGHNA and CDR2 YNFKEQ.

This clonotype was seen a handful of times. The chain is built from TRBV11-2 and TRBJ1-4; the D is unclear. Trimming removed 2 bases at V and 0 bases at J, with 13 bases between. The CDR3 is 17 residues long. Germline V gene data show CDR1 as SGHAT and CDR2 as FQNNGV. CDR3 protein: CASSLRPPPATNEKLFF. The CDR3 nucleotides read TGTGCCAGCAGCTTACGTCCTCCACCAGCAACTAATGAAAAACTGTTTTTT.

This sequence joins TRBV6-2 or TRBV6-3 and TRBJ2-5; D call uncertain. Per the germline V gene, CDR1 is MNHEY and CDR2 is SVGEGT. With 2 bases removed from V and 5 bases from J, the gap between germline ends came to 6 bases. The CDR3 consists of 12 residues. The chain's CDR3 is CASSYRPETQYF. The DNA of the CDR3 is TGTGCCAGCAGTTACCGGCCGGAGACCCAGTACTTC.

The DNA of the CDR3 is TGTGCCAGCAGCGACGACAGGGTACAAGAGACCCAGTACTTC. Amino acid sequence: CASSDDRVQETQYF. The rearrangement joins TRBV9 to TRBJ2-5; TRBD1 aligns across 7 bases. J gave up 2 bases and V 3 bases, and 4 bases lay outside the gene matches. Germline values: CDR1 SGDLS, CDR2 YYNGEE. This CDR3 has 14 amino acids.

The V and J genes are TRBV28 and TRBJ1-5; D is uncertain. In germline, CDR1 is MDHEN, CDR2 SYDVKM. CDR3 size: 14 residues. Trimming removed 4 bases from V and 4 bases from J, with 11 bases in between. CDR3 DNA: TGTGCCAGCAGTTACAATAAGTGGAATCAGCCCCAGCATTTT. It is translated as CASSYNKWNQPQHF. Based on the CDR3 plus reference TRBV28 and TRBJ1-5, the full variable domain is DVKVTQSSRYLVKRTGEKVFLECVQDMDHENMFWYRQDPGLGLRLIYFSYDVKMKEKGDIPEGYSVSREKKERFSLILESASTNQTSMYLCASSYNKWNQPQHFGDGTRLSIL.

V and J are TRBV28 and TRBJ1-1; D perhaps matches TRBD1 (5 bases). The CDR3 extends over 15 amino acids. Germline V gene data show CDR1 as MDHEN and CDR2 as SYDVKM. V was cut by 0 bases and J by 5 bases, with 13 bases left in between. The CDR3 region is CASSLWGQIGTEAFF. The CDR3 DNA reads TGTGCCAGCAGTTTATGGGGGCAGATCGGTACTGAAGCTTTCTTT.

This clonotype was recorded many times. V is TRBV12-3 or TRBV12-4 and J is TRBJ1-1; tentative D call: TRBD1 (6 bases). V was pared by 6 bases and J by 6 bases, with 17 bases between. The CDR3 runs to 14 residues. The CDR3 reads CASSSQTGIAEAFF. CDR3 nucleotides: TGTGCCAGCAGCTCCCAAACAGGGATCGCTGAAGCTTTCTTT.

This clonotype came up many times. The rearrangement links TRBV3-1 to TRBJ2-7; 8 bases are shared with TRBD1. The CDR3 covers 14 residues. Per germline, CDR1 LGHDT and CDR2 YNNKEL (reference sequence). After removal of 3 bases from V and 6 bases from J, the junction contained 7 bases not matched to a gene. CDR3 DNA: TGTGCCAGCAGCCACGTATCTACAGGGGGCGAGCAGTACTTC. Translated, it gives CASSHVSTGGEQYF.

The chain uses TRBV6-6 and TRBJ1-6; D not certain. Trimming cost V 6 bases and J 5 bases, with 8 bases left between them. This CDR3 region has 13 residues. Per germline, CDR1 MNHNY and CDR2 SVGAGI (reference sequence). The DNA for the CDR3 is TGTGCCAGCAGCCGCACGGATAATTCACCCCTCCACTTT. It specifies CASSRTDNSPLHF.

This clonotype has at least ten counts. The chain employs TRBV6-1 and TRBJ2-1; 8 bases line up with TRBD2. Germline V gene sequence: CDR1 MNHNS, CDR2 SASEGT. CDR3 length: 14 residues. With 0 bases clipped from V and 14 bases from J, the junction kept 9 bases outside the gene matches. This chain's CDR3 is CASSEAWRGVLEFF. Here the CDR3 DNA reads TGTGCCAGCAGTGAAGCATGGCGGGGGGTACTAGAGTTCTTC.

The V gene is TRBV10-3, the J gene TRBJ2-7; D call uncertain. V was trimmed by 7 bases and J by 0 bases, leaving 10 bases between them. The CDR3 loop spans 13 amino acids. Germline CDR1 and CDR2: ENHRY and SYGVKD. The CDR3 region is CAITASRSYEQYF. CDR3 nucleotide sequence: TGTGCCATCACCGCGTCCCGCTCCTACGAGCAGTACTTC.

This clonotype was observed a few times. This sequence joins TRBV7-3 and TRBJ2-5; 10 nucleotides match TRBD2. The CDR3 is made up of 15 amino acids. Trimming removed 5 bases from V and 3 bases from J; junction bases left unmatched: 6. Germline-derived CDR1 and CDR2 are SGHTA and FQGTGA. CDR3 protein: CASSLIGTSEETQYF. DNA for the CDR3: TGTGCCAGCAGCCTAATCGGGACTAGCGAAGAGACCCAGTACTTC.

V and J are TRBV29-1 and TRBJ2-3; D is perhaps TRBD1 (7 bases). Germline V lookup: CDR1 SQVTM, CDR2 ANQGSEA. The CDR3 runs 14 residues. Between the trimmed V and J ends, which lost 7 bases and 5 bases, there was a span of 19 bases. The CDR3 bases are TGCAGCGCCGAGGAGGGGGCGGTATTAGATACGCAGTATTTT. Amino acid sequence: CSAEEGAVLDTQYF.

This clonotype has at least ten counts. The rearrangement links TRBV12-3 or TRBV12-4 to TRBJ2-7; 8 nucleotides agree with TRBD2. Germline trimming cut 3 bases from V and 7 bases from J; bases unmatched to any gene: 11. The CDR3 extends over 15 amino acids. CDR3 amino acids: CASSLAAGAPGEQYF. The CDR3 region has the DNA TGTGCCAGCAGTTTGGCAGCGGGGGCCCCTGGGGAGCAGTACTTC.